The 29 T cell receptor beta chains below come from one sample, sequenced in a study of blood T cell repertoires in COVID-19. Measured with immunoSEQ multiplex PCR; TCRdb has only the in-frame clones, and not every one. This sample has about 69,000 clones, with 79% found just once. The sequenced sample consisted of peripheral blood. These receptors all stem from a man aged 55-75 years with acute or convalescent COVID-19.

This chain links TRBV13 with TRBJ2-1; maybe TRBD1 (6 bases). Germline CDR1 reads PRHDT; CDR2 reads FYEKMQ (reference sequence). The CDR3 length is 14 residues. Trimming cost V 5 bases and J 6 bases, with 14 bases left between them. Here the CDR3 reads CASSLLTGTNEQFF. The CDR3 nucleotides read TGTGCCAGCAGCCTTTTGACAGGAACCAATGAGCAGTTCTTC.

The V call is TRBV7-9, the J call TRBJ1-5, with 8 bases matching TRBD1. The V segment lost 5 bases and the J segment 2 bases; nucleotides outside the gene matches: 2. Per germline, CDR1 SEHNR and CDR2 FQNEAQ (reference sequence). The CDR3 loop spans 14 amino acids. CDR3 sequence (DNA): TGTGCCAGCAGCCGGGGACAGGGCAATCAGCCCCAGCATTTT. It encodes CASSRGQGNQPQHF.

The chain employs TRBV10-2 and TRBJ1-4; 9 bases agree with TRBD1. V lost 2 bases and J lost 10; bases outside the gene matches: 8. Per germline, CDR1 WSHSY and CDR2 SAAADI. The CDR3 runs 15 residues. The chain's CDR3 is CASSEVGQGEVKLFF. The CDR3 coding sequence is TGCGCCAGCAGTGAGGTGGGACAGGGTGAAGTAAAACTGTTTTTT.

The V gene is TRBV4-3, the J gene TRBJ2-5, with TRBD1 matching 12 bases. The junction had 12 bases not matched to a gene; V was cut back by 3 bases and J by 1 base. Germline loops: CDR1 LGHNA, CDR2 YSLEER. The CDR3 is 19 amino acids. The CDR3 DNA sequence: TGCGCCAGCAGCCACGGGGGGACGGGACAGGGGGCGAGCCAAGAGACCCAGTACTTC. It yields the protein CASSHGGTGQGASQETQYF.

The V call is TRBV7-9, the J call TRBJ1-2; no clear D gene. The ends were cut back, 7 bases at V and 0 bases at J, with 15 bases in the middle. CDR1 is SEHNR, CDR2 FQNEAQ, per germline (reference sequence). The CDR3 loop spans 15 amino acids. The CDR3 nucleotides are TGTGCCAGCACCATCCCCCGGGGAACTAACTATGGCTACACCTTC. Residues: CASTIPRGTNYGYTF.

This rearrangement joins TRBV5-1 to TRBJ2-5, with TRBD1 matching 8 bases. The CDR3 loop spans 14 amino acids. Per the germline V gene, CDR1 is SGHRS and CDR2 is YFSETQ. Trimming cost V 1 base and J 2 bases; bases outside gene matches: 1. The CDR3 DNA is TGCGCCAGCAGCTTGACAGGGGGGCAAGAGACCCAGTACTTC. It codes for CASSLTGGQETQYF.

CDR3: CASSRGWVVEGTDTQYF. The CDR3 DNA sequence: TGTGCCAGCAGCCGGGGGTGGGTGGTCGAGGGGACAGATACGCAGTATTTT. The chain carries TRBV7-9 and TRBJ2-3; weak D call: TRBD2 (6 bases). This CDR3 is built from 17 residues. V was cut by 5 bases and J by 3 bases, with 21 bases left in between. Germline CDR1 is SEHNR and CDR2 is FQNEAQ (reference sequence).

The chain is built from TRBV7-2 and TRBJ2-1, with D tentatively TRBD2 (5 bases). Trimming took off 2 bases at V and 0 bases at J, with 8 bases between the two ends. The CDR3 runs to 15 residues. Germline assignment: CDR1 SGHTA and CDR2 FQGNSA. The CDR3, as DNA: TGTGCCAGCAGCTTACGAGGGATCTCCTACAATGAGCAGTTCTTC. Its protein product is CASSLRGISYNEQFF.

The chain carries TRBV6-2 or TRBV6-3 and TRBJ2-4, with 9 bases lining up with TRBD2. Looked up from germline, CDR1 is MNHEY and CDR2 is SVGEGT. This CDR3 comprises 17 residues. V lost 2 bases to trimming and J lost 2 bases; unmatched junction nucleotides: 7. The CDR3, as DNA: TGTGCCAGCAGTTACGATTGGGCTAGCGGGACCAAAAACATTCAGTACTTC. This sequence encodes CASSYDWASGTKNIQYF.

This clone was observed a single time. The chain links TRBV7-3 to TRBJ2-2; 9 bases agree with TRBD2. The CDR3 sequence is 15 residues long. Per the germline V gene, CDR1 is SGHTA and CDR2 is FQGTGA. The V gene end was trimmed by 4 bases and the J gene end by 3 bases; junction bases not matched to a gene: 3. As DNA, the CDR3 is TGTGCCAGCAGCTCTAGCGGGAAGTACACCGGGGAGCTGTTTTTT. Its translation is CASSSSGKYTGELFF. Together with reference TRBV7-3 and TRBJ2-2, the CDR3 gives the full variable domain: GAGVSQTPSNKVTEKGKYVELRCDPISGHTALYWYRQSLGQGPEFLIYFQGTGAADDSGLPNDRFFAVRPEGSVSTLKIQRTERGDSAVYLCASSSSGKYTGELFFGEGSRLTVL.

This clone turned up a few times. In DNA, the CDR3 is TGTGCCTGGAGGTCAGGGGGCATCGGGAGGCAGTACTTC. It is translated as CAWRSGGIGRQYF. The chain uses TRBV30 and TRBJ2-7, with TRBD1 matching 8 bases. The CDR3 is made up of 13 amino acids. Trimming removed 3 bases from V and 9 bases from J; junction bases left unmatched: 10. Germline values: CDR1 GTSNPN, CDR2 SVGIG (reference sequence).

The rearrangement uses TRBV5-4 and TRBJ1-2; possibly TRBD1 for D (5 bases). This CDR3 is built from 12 residues. The V and J ends lost 4 bases and 2 bases respectively, with 6 bases between them. Germline CDR1 reads SGHNT; CDR2 reads YYREEE (reference sequence). CDR3: CASSPGNYGYTF. In DNA form, the CDR3 reads TGTGCCAGCAGCCCAGGGAACTATGGCTACACCTTC.

The gene calls are TRBV5-5 and TRBJ2-3, with D unresolved. V was shortened by 6 bases and J by 4 bases, with 15 bases between the two germline ends. CDR1 and CDR2 from the germline V gene are SGHKS and YYEKEE (reference sequence). The CDR3 has 14 amino acids. The CDR3 nucleotides are TGTGCCAGCATCCCCTTAGTTGGGCCAGATACGCAGTATTTT. Its protein product is CASIPLVGPDTQYF. The whole variable domain, remainder taken from reference TRBV5-5 and TRBJ2-3, is DAGVTQSPTHLIKTRGQQVTLRCSPISGHKSVSWYQQVLGQGPQFIFQYYEKEERGRGNFPDRFSARQFPNYSSELNVNALLLGDSALYLCASIPLVGPDTQYFGPGTRLTVL.

This sequence joins TRBV4-2 and TRBJ2-5; 13 bases map to TRBD2. The trim removed 4 bases at V and 5 bases at J, leaving 4 bases unmatched. This CDR3 spans 15 amino acids. Germline loops: CDR1 LGHNA, CDR2 YNFKEQ. CDR3 amino acids: CASSLGTSGEETQYF. The CDR3 DNA sequence: TGTGCCAGCAGCCTAGGGACTAGCGGGGAGGAGACCCAGTACTTC.

The CDR3 bases are TGCGCCAGCAGCTTCGGCTATGGGACAGGGGTGTCCTACGAGCAGTACTTC. Its protein is CASSFGYGTGVSYEQYF. This sequence joins TRBV5-1 and TRBJ2-7; TRBD1 aligns across 10 bases. CDR1 SGHRS and CDR2 YFSETQ come from the germline V gene. V lost 2 bases to trimming and J lost 1 base; unmatched junction nucleotides: 9. The CDR3 contains 17 residues.

The chain links TRBV7-8 to TRBJ1-2, with TRBD1 matching over 7 bases. The length of the CDR3 is 17 residues. The germline V gene encodes CDR1 SGHVS and CDR2 FQNEAQ. J lost 0 bases, V lost 0 bases, and 7 bases had no gene match. CDR3 nucleotides: TGTGCCAGCAGCTTAGCAGGGGGCCGGGGAGCTAACTATGGCTACACCTTC. Translated, it gives CASSLAGGRGANYGYTF.

The chain employs TRBV5-1 and TRBJ2-1; 11 positions agree with TRBD1. The CDR3 has 16 residues. Germline CDR1 and CDR2: SGHRS and YFSETQ. J lost 0 bases, V lost 5 bases, and 4 bases had no gene match. Written as DNA, the CDR3 is TGCGCCAGCAGACAAGGGACAGGGGGCTCCTACAATGAGCAGTTCTTC. Translated, it gives CASRQGTGGSYNEQFF.

J is TRBJ1-5 and V is TRBV30, with 7 nucleotides matching TRBD1. V was clipped by 3 bases and J by 4 bases; unmatched bases: 6. The CDR3 covers 14 residues. In germline, CDR1 is GTSNPN, CDR2 SVGIG (reference sequence). The CDR3 reads CAWRGGTENQPQHF. The CDR3 bases are TGTGCCTGGAGGGGTGGGACAGAGAATCAGCCCCAGCATTTT.

The chain couples TRBV10-3 to TRBJ1-2, with 7 bases fitting TRBD1. The V and J ends lost 4 bases and 8 bases, in that order; junction bases with no gene match: 13. Germline V gives CDR1 ENHRY, CDR2 SYGVKD. The CDR3 has 15 residues. The CDR3 here is CAISGVSGGLAGYTF. CDR3 in DNA: TGTGCCATCAGTGGAGTGTCAGGGGGTCTGGCAGGCTACACCTTC.

The chain employs TRBV7-2 and TRBJ2-7; no definite D call. Germline loops: CDR1 SGHTA, CDR2 FQGNSA. The CDR3 is made up of 13 amino acids. V lost 4 bases and J lost 3, with 10 bases in between. CDR3 loop: CASSSIHRYEQYF. The CDR3 DNA follows: TGTGCCAGCAGCTCGATACACCGCTACGAGCAGTACTTC.

The chain employs TRBV30 and TRBJ2-7; possible D gene TRBD1, 5 bases. Germline loops: CDR1 GTSNPN, CDR2 SVGIG (reference sequence). V lost 2 bases and J 3 bases, leaving 11 bases between the germline ends. The CDR3 runs to 13 residues. CDR3 loop: CAWSIATDYEQYF. CDR3 bases: TGTGCCTGGAGTATCGCGACAGACTACGAGCAGTACTTC.

Turning to this clone: An end of the junction does not agree with germline; a read error may underlie this. This chain joins TRBV7-7 and TRBJ2-1; 11 nucleotides match TRBD1. Germline CDR1 is SSHAT and CDR2 is FNYEAQ (reference sequence). The CDR3 runs to 18 residues. CDR3: CASSKRAGTGGTYNEQFF. CDR3 in DNA: TGTGCTAGCAGCAAAAGGGCCGGGACAGGGGGTACCTACAATGAGCAGTTCTTC.

The V and J genes are TRBV7-3 and TRBJ2-1; the D gene is possibly TRBD2 (5 bases). Germline-derived CDR1 and CDR2 are SGHTA and FQGTGA. With 4 bases removed from V and 4 bases from J, the gap between germline ends came to 14 bases. The CDR3 has 15 amino acids. The CDR3 sequence: CASSSVGREYNEQFF. In DNA form, the CDR3 reads TGTGCCAGCAGCTCCGTAGGTAGGGAGTACAATGAGCAGTTCTTC.

The rearrangement links TRBV3-1 (or the pseudogene TRBV3-2) to TRBJ2-1; D might be TRBD2 (7 bases). The V end was cut by 3 bases, the J end by 5 bases, with 20 bases between. The CDR3 length is 17 residues. The germline gives CDR1 LGHDT, CDR2 YNNKEL (reference sequence). The CDR3 is CASSQTKGGSQNNEQFF. The CDR3 coding sequence is TGTGCCAGCAGCCAGACAAAGGGGGGGAGCCAAAACAATGAGCAGTTCTTC.

The gene calls are TRBV5-1 and TRBJ1-1; tentatively, D is TRBD1 (5 bases). CDR3 size: 13 residues. The germline CDR1 and CDR2 sequences are SGHRS and YFSETQ. V was clipped by 4 bases and J by 5 bases, with 12 bases between them. The CDR3 nucleotides are TGCGCCAGCAGCCCCGGGGGGGGGACTGAAGCTTTCTTT. Translation: CASSPGGGTEAFF.

This clone was seen only once. The chain has TRBV28 and TRBJ1-2, with D maybe TRBD1 (6 bases). V gave up 2 bases and J gave up 2 bases, with 6 bases separating them. This CDR3 is 13 amino acids long. Germline CDR1 MDHEN, CDR2 SYDVKM. The chain's CDR3 is CASSLGQNYGYTF. The CDR3 bases are TGTGCCAGCAGTTTAGGACAGAACTATGGCTACACCTTC.

V usage is TRBV15 and J usage is TRBJ2-1, with a weak D call TRBD2 (5 bases). This CDR3 is built from 17 residues. Between the trimmed V and J ends, which lost 4 bases and 4 bases, there was a span of 20 bases. CDR1 is LNHNV, CDR2 YYDKDF, per germline (reference sequence). CDR3: CATSTDHSGAPYNEQFF. The CDR3 region has the DNA TGTGCCACCAGCACAGACCACAGCGGCGCCCCATACAATGAGCAGTTCTTC.

CDR3 protein: CATSSTATGNEQFF. CDR3 coding DNA: TGTGCCACCTCGTCTACGGCTACGGGCAATGAGCAGTTCTTC. The chain employs TRBV6-5 and TRBJ2-1, with unresolved D. The CDR3 totals 14 residues. CDR1 is MNHEY and CDR2 is SVGAGI in the germline V gene. V was trimmed by 10 bases and J by 6 bases, leaving 19 bases between them.

In its sample, this clone was seen many times. The chain combines TRBV25-1 with TRBJ1-2, with 7 bases fitting TRBD1. Germline values: CDR1 MGHDK, CDR2 SYGVNS. V lost 8 bases to trimming and J lost 5 bases; unmatched junction nucleotides: 2. CDR3 size: 11 residues. The CDR3, as DNA: TGTGCCAGCCGGGACAGATATGGCTACACCTTC. Translation: CASRDRYGYTF.